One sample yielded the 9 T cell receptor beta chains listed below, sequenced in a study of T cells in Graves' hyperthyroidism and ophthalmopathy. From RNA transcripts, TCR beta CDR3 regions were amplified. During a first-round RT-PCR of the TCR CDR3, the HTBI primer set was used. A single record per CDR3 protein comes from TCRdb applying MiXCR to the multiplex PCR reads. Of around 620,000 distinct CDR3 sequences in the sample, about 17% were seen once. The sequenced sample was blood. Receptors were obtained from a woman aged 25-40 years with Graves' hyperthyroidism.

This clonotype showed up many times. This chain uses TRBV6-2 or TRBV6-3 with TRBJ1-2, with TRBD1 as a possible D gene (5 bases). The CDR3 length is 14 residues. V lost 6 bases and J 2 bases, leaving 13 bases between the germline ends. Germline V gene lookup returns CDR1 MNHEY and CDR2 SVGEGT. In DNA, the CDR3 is TGTGCCAGCAGAACCGGGACGCTCAACTATGGCTACACCTTC. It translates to CASRTGTLNYGYTF.

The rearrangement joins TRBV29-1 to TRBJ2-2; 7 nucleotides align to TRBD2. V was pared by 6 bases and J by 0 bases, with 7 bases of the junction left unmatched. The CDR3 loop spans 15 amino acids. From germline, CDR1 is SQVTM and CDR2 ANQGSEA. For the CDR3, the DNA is TGCAGCGTGCCGCTGGGGGGGTCGAACACCGGGGAGCTGTTTTTT. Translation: CSVPLGGSNTGELFF.

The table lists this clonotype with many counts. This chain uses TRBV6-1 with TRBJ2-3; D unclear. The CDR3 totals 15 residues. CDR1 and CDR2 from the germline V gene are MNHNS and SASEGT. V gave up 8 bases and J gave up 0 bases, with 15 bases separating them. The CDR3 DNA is TGTGCCAGCGCTATGGGCGTTACTAGCACAGATACGCAGTATTTT. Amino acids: CASAMGVTSTDTQYF.

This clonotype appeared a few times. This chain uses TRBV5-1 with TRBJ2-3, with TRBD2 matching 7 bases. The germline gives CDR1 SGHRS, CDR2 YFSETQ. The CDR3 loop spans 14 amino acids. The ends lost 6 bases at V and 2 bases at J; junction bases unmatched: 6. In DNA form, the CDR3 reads TGCGCCAGCAAAGCGCGGGGGACCACAGATACGCAGTATTTT. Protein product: CASKARGTTDTQYF. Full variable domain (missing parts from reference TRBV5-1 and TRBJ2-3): KAGVTQTPRYLIKTRGQQVTLSCSPISGHRSVSWYQQTPGQGLQFLFEYFSETQRNKGNFPGRFSGRQFSNSRSEMNVSTLELGDSALYLCASKARGTTDTQYFGPGTRLTVL.

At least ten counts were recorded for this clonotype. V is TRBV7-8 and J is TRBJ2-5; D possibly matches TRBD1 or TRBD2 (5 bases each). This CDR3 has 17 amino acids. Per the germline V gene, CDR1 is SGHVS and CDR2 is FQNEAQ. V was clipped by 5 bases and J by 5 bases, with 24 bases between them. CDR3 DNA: TGTGCCAGCAGCCCCCCCTGGGATGCGGGTTCAGGGGAGACCCAGTACTTC. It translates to CASSPPWDAGSGETQYF.

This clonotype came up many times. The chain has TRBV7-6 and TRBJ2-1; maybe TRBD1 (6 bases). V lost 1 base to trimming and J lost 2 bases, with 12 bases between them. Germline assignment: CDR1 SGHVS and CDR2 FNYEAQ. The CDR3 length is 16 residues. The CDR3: CASSLGSGDPYNEQFF. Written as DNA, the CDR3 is TGTGCCAGCAGCTTAGGGTCAGGGGACCCCTACAATGAGCAGTTCTTC.

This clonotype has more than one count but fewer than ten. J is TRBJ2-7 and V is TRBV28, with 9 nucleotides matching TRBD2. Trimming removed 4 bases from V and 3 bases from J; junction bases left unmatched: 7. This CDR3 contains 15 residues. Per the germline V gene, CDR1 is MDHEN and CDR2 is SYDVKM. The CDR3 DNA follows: TGTGCCAGCAGTTCGCAGACTAGCGGAAACTACGAGCAGTACTTC. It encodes CASSSQTSGNYEQYF.

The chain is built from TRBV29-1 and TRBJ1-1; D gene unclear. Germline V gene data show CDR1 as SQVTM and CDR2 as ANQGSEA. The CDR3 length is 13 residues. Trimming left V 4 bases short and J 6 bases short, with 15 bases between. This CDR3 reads CSVGSVGWSEAFF. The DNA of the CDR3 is TGCAGCGTTGGGAGCGTGGGTTGGTCTGAAGCTTTCTTT.

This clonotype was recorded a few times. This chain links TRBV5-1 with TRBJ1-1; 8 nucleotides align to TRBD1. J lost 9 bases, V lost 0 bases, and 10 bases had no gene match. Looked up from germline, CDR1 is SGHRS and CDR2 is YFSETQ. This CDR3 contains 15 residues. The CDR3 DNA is TGCGCCAGCAGCTTGGTCGGACAGGGCTCGGCTAAAGCTTTCTTT. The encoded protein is CASSLVGQGSAKAFF.